This TCR beta chain was recovered during a study of cytotoxic CD8 clonotypes in ibrutinib-treated CLL. Study-wide findings and caveats: Higher circulating CD8+ T-cell counts strongly accompanied higher baseline clonality, above age-matched healthy donors. Public clonotypes (which were uncommon) either contracted or remained stable on treatment.

The method was immunoSEQ multiplex PCR; TCRdb's version includes in-frame clones alone and lacks a portion of them. This sample has around 200,000 clones, with 79% found just once. Around 2 micrograms of genomic DNA (from cryopreserved PBMCs) were used for TCR beta libraries. Turning to this clone: What it binds is unknown.

Trimming left V 6 bases short and J 5 bases short, with 11 bases between. Per germline, CDR1 MNHNS and CDR2 SASEGT. The CDR3 runs 13 residues. The V gene is TRBV6-1, the J gene TRBJ1-5; the D is unclear. The sequence was obtained from a human donor with chronic lymphocytic leukemia. Sequencing used PBMCs, obtained after 12 months of ibrutinib treatment. The CDR3 protein is CASSKGWDQPQHF. The CDR3, as DNA: TGTGCCAGCAGCAAGGGATGGGATCAGCCCCAGCATTTT.